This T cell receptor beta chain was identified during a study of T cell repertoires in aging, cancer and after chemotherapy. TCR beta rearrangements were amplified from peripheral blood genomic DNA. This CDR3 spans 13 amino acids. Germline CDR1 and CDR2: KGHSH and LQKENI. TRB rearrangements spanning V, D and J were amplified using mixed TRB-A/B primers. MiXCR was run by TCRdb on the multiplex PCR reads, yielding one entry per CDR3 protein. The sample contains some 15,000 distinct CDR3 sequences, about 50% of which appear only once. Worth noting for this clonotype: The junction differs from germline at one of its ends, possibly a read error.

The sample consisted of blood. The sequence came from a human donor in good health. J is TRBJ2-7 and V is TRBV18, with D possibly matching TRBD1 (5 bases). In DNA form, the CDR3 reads TGTGTCAGCTCACCATTAGGGGTCTACGAGCAGTACTTC. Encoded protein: CVSSPLGVYEQYF. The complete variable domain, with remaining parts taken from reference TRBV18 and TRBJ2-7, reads NAGVMQNPRHLVRRRGQEARLRCSPMKGHSHVYWYRQLPEEGLKFMVYLQKENIIDESGMPKERFSAEFPKEGPSILRIQQVVRGDSAAYFCVSSPLGVYEQYFGPGTRLTVT.